This T cell receptor (beta chain) was found in a study of T-cell reconstitution after alpha-beta-depleted transplantation in children. The library targeted TCRbeta and was prepared with unique molecular identifiers. TCRdb ran MiXCR on the PCR reads and lists one entry per CDR3 protein. This table holds about 470,000 distinct CDR3 sequences, around two fifths found once. This clonotype was seen a few times. The receptor was isolated from a girl aged 2-10 years with aplastic anemia, due to receive a stem cell transplant. Sequences were derived from PBMCs, sampled before TCRalphabeta/CD19-depleted stem cell transplant.

The CDR3 DNA follows: TGCAGTGCTAGAGTCGGCGGCGTGGGAGCTTTCTTT. Its protein is CSARVGGVGAFF. The chain links TRBV20-1 to TRBJ1-1; D gene uncertain. The CDR3 extends over 12 amino acids. V was clipped by 1 base and J by 10 bases, with 13 bases between them. CDR1 and CDR2 from the germline V gene are DFQATT and SNEGSKA (reference sequence).